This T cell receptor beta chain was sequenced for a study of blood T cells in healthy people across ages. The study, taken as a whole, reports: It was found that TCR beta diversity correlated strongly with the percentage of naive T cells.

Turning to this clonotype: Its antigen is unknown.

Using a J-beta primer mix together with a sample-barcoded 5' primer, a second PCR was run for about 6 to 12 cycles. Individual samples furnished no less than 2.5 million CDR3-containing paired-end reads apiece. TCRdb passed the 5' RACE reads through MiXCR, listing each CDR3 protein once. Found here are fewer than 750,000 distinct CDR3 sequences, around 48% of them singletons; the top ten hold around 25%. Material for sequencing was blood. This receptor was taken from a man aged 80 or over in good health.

CDR3 coding DNA: TGTGCCAGCAGCGTACTCTCAGGGGTCTCAAACAATGAGCAGTTCTTC. This encodes CASSVLSGVSNNEQFF. The V and J genes are TRBV9 and TRBJ2-1, with a weak D call TRBD1 (6 bases). The CDR3 covers 16 residues. Germline V gives CDR1 SGDLS, CDR2 YYNGEE. V gave up 1 base and J gave up 5 bases, with 16 bases separating them.